One sample yielded the 5 T cell receptor beta chains listed below, sequenced in a study of vaccination and CD4 T cells after COVID-19 (dated by TCRdb to about 2022). Library preparation was by PCR. TCRdb records Illumina iSeq 100 as the sequencer. DNA from cultured CD4+ T cells was subjected to TCR sequencing with the Oncomine TCR Beta short-read assay at the Johns Hopkins FTIC core. Clones were called with MiXCR by TCRdb after fastp trimmed the public reads at Q25, and only in-frame beta chains were retained. When rows share a CDR3 protein, they turn into one entry using the most common DNA and genes. The sample profile shows roughly 19,000 distinct CDR3 sequences; around 40% of them were found once. The ten largest clones capture 17% of the sample. Per the publication, the time point label means: late sampling 161 to 241 days after vaccination in a few convalescent patients. The sample's treatment or condition, from its label and the paper: roughly nine-day PBMC culture with coronavirus spike peptide pools or control peptides (ViraFEST assay).

The antigens of these receptors remain unknown. The source material was CD4+ T cells from blood, cultured in vitro, sampled about 7 months after SARS-CoV-2 vaccination. These receptors were obtained from a human donor who had recovered from COVID-19.

This clonotype was seen a handful of times. The V call is TRBV20-1, the J call TRBJ2-5; possibly TRBD1 or TRBD2 for D (5 bases each). Looked up from germline, CDR1 is DFQATT and CDR2 is SNEGSKA (reference sequence). The CDR3 runs to 12 residues. V was clipped by 5 bases and J by 5 bases, with 12 bases between them. The CDR3 DNA reads TGCAGTGCTGGCCAGGGCGGGGAGACCCAGTACTTC. It translates to CSAGQGGETQYF.

V gene TRBV4-3 combines with J gene TRBJ2-5; D is ambiguous. The CDR3 totals 14 residues. V was cut by 0 bases and J by 7 bases, with 12 bases left in between. CDR1 is LGHNA, CDR2 YSLEER, per germline. CDR3 sequence: CASSQDPPHGTQYF. The CDR3, as DNA: TGCGCCAGCAGCCAAGATCCCCCCCATGGGACCCAGTACTTC.

The gene calls are TRBV20-1 and TRBJ2-3, with 10 positions matching TRBD2. The CDR3 runs to 14 residues. V lost 8 bases to trimming and J lost 6 bases; unmatched junction nucleotides: 11. Germline assignment: CDR1 DFQATT and CDR2 SNEGSKA (reference sequence). The CDR3 bases are TGCAGTCACAAAAGGGGAGCGGGGGGGGATACGCAGTATTTT. Protein product: CSHKRGAGGDTQYF.

This rearrangement joins TRBV19 to TRBJ2-1; 11 nucleotides agree with TRBD2. The CDR3 totals 17 residues. Trimming at V came to 7 bases and at J to 0 bases, leaving 8 bases not matched to a gene. Germline V gene sequence: CDR1 LNHDA, CDR2 SQIVND (reference sequence). The CDR3, as DNA: TGTGCCAGTATGGGGCTAGCGGGGGGAAACTCCTACAATGAGCAGTTCTTC. Amino acid sequence: CASMGLAGGNSYNEQFF.

The genes are TRBV6-1 and TRBJ2-7; D may be TRBD1 (7 bases). This CDR3 has 16 residues. Trimming stripped 6 bases from V and 3 bases from J, with 21 bases between. Germline CDR1 is MNHNS and CDR2 is SASEGT. CDR3: CASSPGGQIGGYEQYF. The CDR3 region has the DNA TGTGCCAGCAGCCCAGGGGGGCAAATTGGTGGCTACGAGCAGTACTTC.